Shown below are 9 T cell receptor beta chains from a single sample sequenced in a study of Graves' ophthalmopathy and Graves' hyperthyroidism. Amplification from RNA transcripts yielded the TCR beta CDR3 regions. An opening RT-PCR round employed HTBI primers and preceded a second-round multiplex PCR. From the multiplex PCR reads, TCRdb called clonotypes with MiXCR, one entry per CDR3 protein. Of under 350,000 distinct CDR3 sequences in the sample, roughly a sixth were seen once. Sequencing was done on a sample of peripheral blood. The source is an adult man with Graves' ophthalmopathy.

This clonotype was seen repeatedly, ten times or more. The V and J genes are TRBV2 and TRBJ2-2; D may be TRBD2 (5 bases). Germline loops: CDR1 SNHLY, CDR2 FYNNEI. The CDR3 sequence is 13 residues long. Trimming removed 7 bases from V and 8 bases from J, with 14 bases in between. DNA of the CDR3: TGTGCCAGCACCCCTCGGCCGGGGGGGGAGCTGTTTTTT. It yields the protein CASTPRPGGELFF.

This clonotype was recorded only once. The rearrangement joins TRBV11-2 to TRBJ1-1; 7 positions agree with TRBD1. This CDR3 comprises 16 residues. V lost 4 bases to trimming and J lost 4 bases; unmatched junction nucleotides: 12. Germline V gives CDR1 SGHAT, CDR2 FQNNGV. CDR3 nucleotides: TGTGCCAGCAGCTGGTCCGGTAGGGAGGGGGCCACTGAAGCTTTCTTT. It translates to CASSWSGREGATEAFF.

There are many counts of this clonotype. V gene TRBV11-2 combines with J gene TRBJ1-2, with 7 bases that match TRBD1. Germline CDR1 and CDR2: SGHAT and FQNNGV. CDR3 length: 14 residues. The junction had 2 bases not matched to a gene; V was cut back by 4 bases and J by 0 bases. Here the CDR3 reads CASSSRGPNYGYTF. The CDR3 nucleotides read TGTGCCAGCAGCTCGAGGGGGCCTAACTATGGCTACACCTTC.

This clonotype was counted ten times or more. The CDR3 nucleotides are TGTGCCTGGAGTGTGGTTCAGGGAATGAACACTGAAGCTTTCTTT. This encodes CAWSVVQGMNTEAFF. The rearrangement uses TRBV30 and TRBJ1-1; maybe TRBD1 (5 bases). V lost 0 bases and J 0 bases, leaving 11 bases between the germline ends. The CDR3 length is 15 residues. CDR1 and CDR2 from the germline V gene are GTSNPN and SVGIG (reference sequence).

This clonotype appeared many times. This chain connects TRBV6-5 to TRBJ2-7; D might be TRBD2 (6 bases). CDR1 and CDR2 (germline): MNHEY, SVGAGI. The V end was cut by 2 bases, the J end by 1 base, with 9 bases between. This CDR3 is 14 amino acids long. The CDR3 DNA is TGTGCCAGCAGTTACGGCGGGACTTCCTACGAGCAGTACTTC. Translated, it gives CASSYGGTSYEQYF.

The sample holds one count of this clonotype. The chain links TRBV5-6 to TRBJ2-4, with D possibly TRBD1 on 6 matching bases. Germline CDR1 reads SGHDT; CDR2 reads YYEEEE. V dropped 4 bases and J dropped 5 bases, with 10 bases sitting between them. The CDR3 has 13 amino acids. The CDR3 spells CASSRRTENIQYF. CDR3 DNA: TGTGCCAGCAGCCGAAGGACAGAAAACATTCAGTACTTC.

Many counts were recorded for this clonotype. The V call is TRBV27, the J call TRBJ2-4; a possible D gene is TRBD1 (6 bases). CDR1 and CDR2 (germline): MNHEY, SMNVEV (reference sequence). V lost 3 bases, J lost 16 bases, and 16 bases lay in between. CDR3 length: 12 residues. In nucleotides, the CDR3 is TGTGCCAGCAGTTTCAAAGGACAGAATCTATACTTC. As protein: CASSFKGQNLYF.

This clonotype was seen many times. The rearrangement links TRBV5-6 to TRBJ1-1; 7 positions agree with TRBD1. CDR1 is SGHDT and CDR2 is YYEEEE in the germline V gene. The CDR3 totals 16 residues. V shed 2 bases and J 1 base; nucleotides not matched to a gene: 8. CDR3 in amino acids: CASSFTGVDSNTEAFF. The CDR3, as DNA: TGTGCCAGCAGCTTTACAGGGGTTGATTCGAACACTGAAGCTTTCTTT.

This clonotype came up many times. V is TRBV12-3 or TRBV12-4 and J is TRBJ1-5; D is ambiguous. The CDR3 is 14 residues long. With 7 bases removed from V and 7 bases from J, the gap between germline ends came to 17 bases. CDR3 sequence reads: CASTLGSVGQPQHF. The CDR3 DNA follows: TGTGCCAGCACCCTCGGTTCGGTCGGGCAGCCCCAGCATTTT.